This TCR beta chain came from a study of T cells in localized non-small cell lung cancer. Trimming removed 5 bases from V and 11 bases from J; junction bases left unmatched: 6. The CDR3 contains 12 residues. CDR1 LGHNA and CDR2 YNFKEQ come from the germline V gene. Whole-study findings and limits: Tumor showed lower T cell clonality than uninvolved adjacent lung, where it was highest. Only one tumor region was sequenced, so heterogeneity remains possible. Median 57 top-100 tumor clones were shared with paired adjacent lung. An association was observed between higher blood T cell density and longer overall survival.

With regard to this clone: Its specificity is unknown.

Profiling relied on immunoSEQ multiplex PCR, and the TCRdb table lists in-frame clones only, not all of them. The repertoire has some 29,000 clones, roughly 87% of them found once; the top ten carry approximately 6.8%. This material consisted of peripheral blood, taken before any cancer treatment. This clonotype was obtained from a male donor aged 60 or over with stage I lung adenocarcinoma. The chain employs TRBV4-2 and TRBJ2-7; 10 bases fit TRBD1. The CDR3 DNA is TGTGCCAGCAGCTACGGACAGGGGGAGAAGTACTTC. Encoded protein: CASSYGQGEKYF.